A single sample gave rise to the 10 T cell receptor beta chains below, sequenced in a study of blood T cells in healthy people across ages. A second PCR of 7 to 11 cycles used a sample-barcoded 5' primer and a J-beta primer mix. Each CDR3 protein gets one entry after TCRdb re-called the 5' RACE reads with MiXCR. In the table there are 1.5 million to 1.9 million distinct CDR3 sequences, roughly 43% of which are singletons. The sequenced sample consisted of blood. The receptors shown here come from a woman aged 18-29 years in good health.

The V call is TRBV7-9, the J call TRBJ2-3; TRBD2 agrees at 11 bases. Germline CDR1 and CDR2: SEHNR and FQNEAQ (reference sequence). With V trimmed by 7 bases and J by 6 bases, 9 bases remained unmatched. This CDR3 is 15 amino acids long. CDR3 region: CASNFASGGSDTQYF. In nucleotides, the CDR3 is TGTGCCAGCAACTTTGCTAGCGGGGGGTCGGATACGCAGTATTTT.

This clonotype was counted between two and nine times. The rearrangement uses TRBV7-2 and TRBJ2-7; a weak D match, TRBD1 (5 bases). CDR3 length equals 14 residues. The germline CDR1 and CDR2 sequences are SGHTA and FQGNSA. Deletions cut 5 bases from V and 0 bases from J, with 11 bases between. The CDR3 loop reads CASSPDSYSYEQYF. CDR3 DNA: TGTGCCAGCAGCCCTGACAGTTACTCCTACGAGCAGTACTTC.

This chain connects TRBV5-1 to TRBJ1-6, with a weak D call TRBD1 (6 bases). This CDR3 contains 16 residues. CDR1 is SGHRS, CDR2 YFSETQ, per germline. The V gene lost 0 bases and the J gene lost 4 bases, with 11 bases spanning the gap. Here the CDR3 reads CASSLAGTRYNSPLHF. In DNA, the CDR3 is TGCGCCAGCAGCTTGGCCGGGACAAGATATAATTCACCCCTCCACTTT.

V usage is TRBV4-3 and J usage is TRBJ1-6, with unresolved D. The germline V and J ends were trimmed by 0 bases and 9 bases, with 9 bases remaining between them. From germline, CDR1 is LGHNA and CDR2 YSLEER. The CDR3 runs 14 residues. The chain's CDR3 is CASSQDPFGSPLHF. Here the CDR3 DNA reads TGCGCCAGCAGCCAAGATCCGTTCGGTTCACCCCTCCACTTT.

The chain is built from TRBV4-2 and TRBJ2-7; 9 bases align to TRBD1. Germline lookup yields CDR1 LGHNA and CDR2 YNFKEQ. V lost 0 bases, J lost 7 bases, and 10 bases stayed unmatched. The CDR3 runs to 16 residues. Written as DNA, the CDR3 is TGTGCCAGCAGCCAAGATCAGGGACAGGGCTACAATGAGCAGTACTTC. Encoded protein: CASSQDQGQGYNEQYF.

This clonotype has only one observation. CDR3 nucleotide sequence: TGTGCCAGCAGCTTCAGACGGGCGGGAGCCCTCTCCTACAATGAGCAGTACTTC. It codes for CASSFRRAGALSYNEQYF. The chain is built from TRBV11-2 and TRBJ2-1, with TRBD2 matching 7 bases. The J call is in doubt because the DNA end fits TRBJ2-7 better. This CDR3 is 18 amino acids long. Germline assignment: CDR1 SGHAT and CDR2 FQNNGV.

This sequence joins TRBV6-6 and TRBJ2-7, with 11 bases identical to TRBD1. The CDR3 totals 16 residues. With 6 bases clipped from V and 7 bases from J, the junction kept 14 bases outside the gene matches. Looked up from germline, CDR1 is MNHNY and CDR2 is SVGAGI (reference sequence). The CDR3 reads CASRALRTGGHNEQYF. The CDR3 nucleotides are TGTGCCAGCAGGGCCTTGCGGACAGGGGGCCACAATGAGCAGTACTTC.

With respect to this clonotype: A read error is likely, as this CDR3 ends without the conserved phenylalanine or tryptophan. V and J are TRBV13 and TRBJ1-2; D remains ambiguous. The CDR3 consists of 14 residues. Germline V gives CDR1 PRHDT, CDR2 FYEKMQ (reference sequence). V was trimmed by 5 bases and J by 5 bases, leaving 15 bases between them. DNA of the CDR3: TGTGCCAGCAGCGGCGGGCGGGAAAGATATGGCTACACCCTC. This encodes CASSGGRERYGYTL.

This clonotype appeared a few times. This chain uses TRBV9 with TRBJ2-1; TRBD2 matches 8 bases. This CDR3 spans 16 amino acids. Losses at the gene ends were 4 bases for V and 7 bases for J; bases not matched to a gene: 13. Germline CDR1 and CDR2: SGDLS and YYNGEE. The CDR3 coding sequence is TGTGCCAGCAGCTCCAACCCCGGGACTAGGGGTAATGAGCAGTTCTTC. Encoded protein: CASSSNPGTRGNEQFF.

CDR3 amino acids: CASSLGVTATEKLFF. The CDR3 region has the DNA TGTGCCAGCAGTTTGGGGGTGACAGCTACAGAAAAACTGTTTTTT. The chain uses TRBV27 and TRBJ1-4, with D possibly matching TRBD1 (5 bases). Germline V lookup: CDR1 MNHEY, CDR2 SMNVEV (reference sequence). This CDR3 has 15 residues. Trimming removed 3 bases from V and 8 bases from J, with 16 bases in between. Variable domain in full (rest from reference TRBV27 and TRBJ1-4): EAQVTQNPRYLITVTGKKLTVTCSQNMNHEYMSWYRQDPGLGLRQIYYSMNVEVTDKGDVPEGYKVSRKEKRNFPLILESPSPNQTSLYFCASSLGVTATEKLFFGSGTQLSVL.